This TCR beta chain was retrieved from a study of blood T cell repertoires in COVID-19. Study overall: Acute and convalescent COVID-19 specimens originated in the United States, Italy and Spain. The analysed material was cDNA or gDNA that came from T cells, B-cell-depleted T cells, or PBMCs.

Authors' processing steps: Researchers report that nucleated cell counts were estimated from reference gene primer amplification. Measured with immunoSEQ multiplex PCR; TCRdb has only the in-frame clones, and not every one. Clonal size and the V and J genes are those of that table, whereas D and trimming came from the DNA. The sample has 150,000 or so clones, roughly 78% seen once. V was trimmed by 2 bases and J by 6 bases, leaving 16 bases between them. Germline CDR1 is SEHNR and CDR2 is FQNEAQ (reference sequence). CDR3 length equals 15 residues. The specimen was peripheral blood. The receptor was derived from a human donor with acute or convalescent COVID-19. The donor label of this sample is uncertain. This chain connects TRBV7-9 to TRBJ1-2; perhaps TRBD1 as D (5 bases). The CDR3 spells CASSLSLGQGNGYTF. CDR3 bases: TGTGCCAGCAGCTTATCACTCGGGCAGGGTAATGGCTACACCTTC.